This TCR beta chain emerged from a study of vaccination and CD4 T cells after COVID-19. The sample's treatment: approximately nine-day PBMC culture with coronavirus spike peptide pools or control peptides (ViraFEST assay). Sequencing of cultured CD4+ T cell DNA used the Oncomine TCR Beta short-read assay. In TCRdb, the PCR reads were re-called with MiXCR into one record per CDR3 protein. The profile shows 10,000 to 15,000 distinct CDR3 sequences, 38% of them singletons. Of note for this clonotype: Its antigen is still unknown.

Germline trimming cut 6 bases from V and 5 bases from J; bases unmatched to any gene: 9. The CDR3 runs 14 residues. Germline loops: CDR1 KGHDR, CDR2 SFDVKD. The clonotype originates from a human donor with COVID-19. Sequencing was performed on cultured CD4+ T cells from blood. The rearrangement joins TRBV24-1 to TRBJ2-7, with 7 bases matching TRBD1. The CDR3 DNA reads TGTGCCACCAGTAGGGCAGGGGGTAATCACGAGCAGTACTTC. This gives the protein CATSRAGGNHEQYF.